This T cell receptor (beta chain) emerged from a study of CD4 T cells in relation to SARS-CoV-2 and coronaviruses. The unexposed donors gave CD4+ T cells in about 2011-2018, prior to COVID-19. Isolation of CD4+ T cells took place after about eleven days in culture. Cells permitting, SARS-CoV-2 S/N and four cold-coronavirus spikes were tested on unexposed-donor CD4+ T cells. The repertoire was sequenced with immunoSEQ multiplex PCR; TCRdb's copy has only in-frame clones and lacks some. Of roughly 20,000 clones in the sample, about 70% were seen once. V was clipped by 1 base and J by 8 bases, with 18 bases between them. The CDR3 extends over 16 amino acids. From germline, CDR1 is SEHNR and CDR2 FQNEAQ (reference sequence). As regards this clone: Its specificity is not known.

This rearrangement joins TRBV7-9 to TRBJ2-1; no clear D. The specimen was CD4+ T cells from PBMCs, cultured in vitro. The TCR comes from a human donor in good health. CDR3 in amino acids: CASSLGPSAITDEQFF. For the CDR3, the DNA is TGTGCCAGCAGCTTAGGCCCGAGCGCGATTACGGATGAGCAGTTCTTC. Using reference TRBV7-9 and TRBJ2-1 for the parts outside the CDR3, the full variable domain is DTGVSQNPRHKITKRGQNVTFRCDPISEHNRLYWYRQTLGQGPEFLTYFQNEAQLEKSRLLSDRFSAERPKGSFSTLEIQRTEQGDSAMYLCASSLGPSAITDEQFFGPGTRLTVL.